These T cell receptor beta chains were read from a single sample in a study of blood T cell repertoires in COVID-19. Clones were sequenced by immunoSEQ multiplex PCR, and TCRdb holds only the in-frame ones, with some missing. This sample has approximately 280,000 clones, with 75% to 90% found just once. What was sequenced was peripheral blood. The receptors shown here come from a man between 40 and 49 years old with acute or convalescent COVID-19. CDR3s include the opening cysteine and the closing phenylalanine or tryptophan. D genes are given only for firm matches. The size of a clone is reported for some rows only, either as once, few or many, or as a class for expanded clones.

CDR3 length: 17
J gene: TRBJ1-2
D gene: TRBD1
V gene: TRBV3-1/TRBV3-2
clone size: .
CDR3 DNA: TGTGCCAGCAGCGGCCGGGACAGGGTAACTTTTAACTATGGCTACACCTTC
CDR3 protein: CASSGRDRVTFNYGYTF

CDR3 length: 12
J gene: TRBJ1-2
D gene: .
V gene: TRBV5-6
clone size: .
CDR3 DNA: TGTGCCAGCAGCACCCAAGACAGCCGAGCTGGTTTC
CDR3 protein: CASSTQDSRAGF

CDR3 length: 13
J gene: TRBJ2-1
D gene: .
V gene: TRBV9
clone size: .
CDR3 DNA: TGTGCCAGCAGCGTCTGGGAACAGGCTGAGCAGTTCTTC
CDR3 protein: CASSVWEQAEQFF

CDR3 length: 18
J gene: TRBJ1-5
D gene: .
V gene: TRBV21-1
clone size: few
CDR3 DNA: TGTGCCAGCAGCCAACCGGGACAGAGGGTAGGAACCAATCAGCCCCAGCATTTT
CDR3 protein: CASSQPGQRVGTNQPQHF

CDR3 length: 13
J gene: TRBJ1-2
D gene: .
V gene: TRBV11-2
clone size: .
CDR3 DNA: TGTGCCAGCAGCTTAGAACTTACCTATGGCTACACCTTC
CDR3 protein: CASSLELTYGYTF

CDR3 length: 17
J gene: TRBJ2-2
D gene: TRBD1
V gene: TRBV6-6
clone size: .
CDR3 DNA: TGTGCCAGCAGTCGTTACTCCCCGGACAGGGCCACCGGGGAGCTGTTTTTT
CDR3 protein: CASSRYSPDRATGELFF

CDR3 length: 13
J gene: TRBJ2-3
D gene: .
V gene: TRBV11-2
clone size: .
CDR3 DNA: TGTGCCAGCAGCTCCTCTTTCACAGATACGCAGTATTTT
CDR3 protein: CASSSSFTDTQYF

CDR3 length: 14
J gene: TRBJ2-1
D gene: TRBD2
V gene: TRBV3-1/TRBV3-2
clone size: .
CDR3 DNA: TGTGCCAGCAGCCAATCAGGTGTGGGGGGGAAGGGATTCTTC
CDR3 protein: CASSQSGVGGKGFF

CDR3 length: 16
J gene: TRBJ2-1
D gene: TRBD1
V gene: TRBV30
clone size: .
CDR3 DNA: TGTGCCTGGAGTGAACCGACAGGGTGGGGGCACAATGAGCAGTTCTTC
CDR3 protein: CAWSEPTGWGHNEQFF

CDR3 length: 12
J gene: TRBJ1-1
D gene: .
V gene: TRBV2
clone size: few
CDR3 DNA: TGTGCCAGCAGTGAGGCGGGAGCTGAAGCTTTCTTT
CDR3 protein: CASSEAGAEAFF

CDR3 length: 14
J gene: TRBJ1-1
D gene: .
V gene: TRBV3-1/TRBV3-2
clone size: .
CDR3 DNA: TGTGCCAGCAGCCACTGGGGCATGAACACTGAAGCTTTCTTT
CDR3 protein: CASSHWGMNTEAFF

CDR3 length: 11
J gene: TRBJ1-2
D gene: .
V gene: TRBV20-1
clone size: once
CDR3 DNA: TGCAGTGCTAGTTTTGGAGGTGGCTACACCTTC
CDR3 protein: CSASFGGGYTF

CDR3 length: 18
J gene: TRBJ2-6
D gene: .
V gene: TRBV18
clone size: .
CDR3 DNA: TGTGCCAGCTCACCCAGACAGGACCTATTCTCTGGGGCCAACGTCCTGACTTTC
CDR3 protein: CASSPRQDLFSGANVLTF

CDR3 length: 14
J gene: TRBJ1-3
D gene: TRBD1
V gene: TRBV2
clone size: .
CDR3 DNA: TGTGCCAGCAGTGGACAGGGGGCTGGAAACACCATATATTTT
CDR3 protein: CASSGQGAGNTIYF

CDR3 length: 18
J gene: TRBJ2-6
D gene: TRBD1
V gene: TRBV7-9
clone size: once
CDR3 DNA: TGTGCCAGCATCCCGACAGGGGGAAGCCTATCTGGGGCCAACGTCCTGACTTTC
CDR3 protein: CASIPTGGSLSGANVLTF

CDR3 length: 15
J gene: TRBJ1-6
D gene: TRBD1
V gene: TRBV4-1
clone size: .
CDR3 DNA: TGCGCCAGCAGCCAAGGGACAGGGGAAAATTCACCCCTCCACTTT
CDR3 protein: CASSQGTGENSPLHF